Listed below are T cell receptor beta chains from one sample, sequenced in a study of CD8 T cells in Susac syndrome. TCRdb independently ran MiXCR on the immunoSEQ multiplex PCR reads; one entry per CDR3 protein. Of 85,000 to 120,000 distinct CDR3 sequences in the sample, around 94% were seen once. The sample consisted of CD8+ T cells from PBMCs. The receptors derive from a human donor with Susac syndrome. CDR3s include the opening cysteine and the closing phenylalanine or tryptophan. The D gene is left open where the match is weak. Not all rows give a size; the values are once, few, many and, for expanded clones, a class.

TRBJ1-1,.,.,TRBV6-2/TRBV6-3,TGTGCCAGCAGTTACTCGGCAGGGCTAGACCGCGGTACCGAACCGAACACTGAAGCTTTCTTT,CASSYSAGLDRGTEPNTEAFF
TRBJ2-3,.,.,TRBV12-3/TRBV12-4,TGTGCCAGCAGCCCGGGGGGGACAGGACTAAGCACAGATACGCAGTATTTT,CASSPGGTGLSTDTQYF
TRBJ1-2,.,TRBD1,TRBV5-1,TGCGCCAGCAGCGGAGCCGGGACAGGGGTACTGAATGGCTACACCTTC,CASSGAGTGVLNGYTF
TRBJ1-6,.,TRBD1,TRBV7-9,TGTGCCAGCAGCCCCCGACAGGGAAACTATTCACCCCTCCACTTT,CASSPRQGNYSPLHF
TRBJ1-1,few,.,TRBV20-1,TGCAGTGTTCAACAGGGTAGTGAAGCTTTCTTT,CSVQQGSEAFF
TRBJ1-5,.,TRBD1,TRBV7-9,TGTGCCAGCAGCGGACAGGGGCAAAATCAGCCCCAGCATTTT,CASSGQGQNQPQHF
TRBJ2-1,.,TRBD1,TRBV12-3/TRBV12-4,TGTGCCAGCAGTTCTACAGGGGATGAGCAGTTCTTC,CASSSTGDEQFF
TRBJ1-4,.,.,TRBV18,TGTGCCAGCGGTGGGGTCCCCACTAATGAAAAACTGTTTTTT,CASGGVPTNEKLFF
TRBJ2-1,.,TRBD1,TRBV20-1,TGCAGTGCCAGCTCTAGACAGGGCAGAGGTTATGAGCAGTTCTTC,CSASSRQGRGYEQFF
TRBJ2-6,.,.,TRBV6-1,TGTGCCAGCAGTGAACTAGCTGGGGCCAACGTCCTGACTTTC,CASSELAGANVLTF
TRBJ2-3,.,TRBD2,TRBV6-4,TGTGCCAGCAGTGAAGGCGGGGGGGGCACAGATACGCAGTATTTT,CASSEGGGGTDTQYF
TRBJ2-3,.,TRBD2,TRBV18,TGTGCCAGCTCTCGGTCTAGCGGGGCAGGAGATACGCAGTATTTT,CASSRSSGAGDTQYF
TRBJ1-2,.,TRBD1,TRBV9,TGTGCCAGCAGCGTGACCCACAGGGGGCATCCTAACTATGGCTACACCTTC,CASSVTHRGHPNYGYTF
TRBJ1-1,.,.,TRBV9,TGTGCCAGCAGCGTAGAACCGGCGAACACTGAAGCTTTCTTT,CASSVEPANTEAFF
TRBJ2-7,.,.,TRBV2,TGTGCCAGCAGTGAAGGGATAGGTGGCTCCTACGAGCAGTACTTC,CASSEGIGGSYEQYF
TRBJ2-6,.,TRBD2,TRBV4-2,TGTGCCAGCAGCCCTAGCGGGGGCTCTGGGGCCAACGTCCTGACTTTC,CASSPSGGSGANVLTF
TRBJ2-5,.,.,TRBV18,TGTGCCAGCTCAACAGGTGACCGGATTCAAGAGACCCAGTACTTC,CASSTGDRIQETQYF
TRBJ2-1,.,.,TRBV6-1,TGTGCCAGCAGTGAACAGGGATCCTACAATGAGCAGTTCTTC,CASSEQGSYNEQFF
TRBJ2-3,once,.,TRBV12-5,TGTGCTAGTGGTTTGGCCCGGGGCTGGACAGATACGCAGTATTTT,CASGLARGWTDTQYF
TRBJ1-2,once,.,TRBV5-1,TGCGCCAGCAGCTCCTTGGTAGGGAACTATGGCTACACCTTC,CASSSLVGNYGYTF
TRBJ2-1,.,.,TRBV13,TGTGCCAGCAGCTCCCTTCCCTTGGAAGTGGACGGGTCTAATGAGCAGTTCTTC,CASSSLPLEVDGSNEQFF
TRBJ1-2,.,.,TRBV6-5,TGTGCCAGCAGAAAGTTAGATAACTATGGCTACACCTTC,CASRKLDNYGYTF
TRBJ2-1,.,.,TRBV3-1,TGTGCCAGCAGCTTTAGCGGCAATGAGCAGTTCTTC,CASSFSGNEQFF
TRBJ1-1,.,.,TRBV9,TGTGCCAGCGAACCCAGGGCATCTGGAGCTTTCTTT,CASEPRASGAFF
TRBJ2-4,.,TRBD1,TRBV20-1,TGCAGTGCTAGAAAGGGGGCGAACCCCGATGGGGTAGCCAAAAACATTCAGTACTTC,CSARKGANPDGVAKNIQYF